A selection of T cell receptor beta chains follows, all from one sample in a study of blood T cells in healthy people across ages. Each CDR3 protein is one row after TCRdb ran MiXCR on the 5' RACE reads. The table has about 630,000 distinct CDR3 sequences, 21% seen once. Sequenced input: blood. Source of these receptors: a man in his sixties or seventies in good health. CDR3s include the opening cysteine and the closing phenylalanine or tryptophan. The order of the fields is clone size, D gene, J gene, V gene, CDR3 DNA, CDR3 protein. D genes are given only for firm matches. Only some rows state a clone size, as once, few, many or a class for expanded clones.

clone_size: NA
d_call: TRBD1
j_call: TRBJ1-4
v_call: TRBV28
cdr3_nt: TGTGCCAGCAGTGTGAGACAGGGAAATGAAAAACTGTTTTTT
cdr3_aa: CASSVRQGNEKLFF

clone_size: few
d_call: NA
j_call: TRBJ2-1
v_call: TRBV11-3
cdr3_nt: TGTGCCAGCAGCTTAAGACTACCCGGGGATGAGCAGTTCTTC
cdr3_aa: CASSLRLPGDEQFF

clone_size: NA
d_call: TRBD2
j_call: TRBJ2-3
v_call: TRBV7-2
cdr3_nt: TGTGCCAGCAGCGAAACTAGCGGGAGGCCACGGGATACGCAGTATTTT
cdr3_aa: CASSETSGRPRDTQYF

clone_size: once
d_call: TRBD2
j_call: TRBJ2-7
v_call: TRBV7-2
cdr3_nt: TGTGCCAGCAGCTCCCCGGGACTAGCAGTTGAGCAGTACTTC
cdr3_aa: CASSSPGLAVEQYF

clone_size: few
d_call: NA
j_call: TRBJ1-5
v_call: TRBV3-1
cdr3_nt: TGTGCCAGCAGCCAGGGGTTGGTCAGCAATCAGCCCCAGCATTTT
cdr3_aa: CASSQGLVSNQPQHF

clone_size: few
d_call: NA
j_call: TRBJ1-5
v_call: TRBV6-6
cdr3_nt: TGTGCCAGCAGTTACTCAGTCGGGGGTGGCAATCAGCCCCAGCATTTT
cdr3_aa: CASSYSVGGGNQPQHF

clone_size: NA
d_call: NA
j_call: TRBJ1-1
v_call: TRBV3-1
cdr3_nt: TGTGCCAGCAGCCAACGCGGGGTTGGCACTGAAGCTTTCTTT
cdr3_aa: CASSQRGVGTEAFF

clone_size: few
d_call: NA
j_call: TRBJ2-5
v_call: TRBV20-1
cdr3_nt: TGCAGTGCTAGAGATGAAAGGGGGGTCTTAGAGACCCAGTACTTC
cdr3_aa: CSARDERGVLETQYF

clone_size: NA
d_call: TRBD2
j_call: TRBJ2-5
v_call: TRBV20-1
cdr3_nt: TGCAGTGCTGAAGCGGGAGGTTCTGGGACCCAGTACTTC
cdr3_aa: CSAEAGGSGTQYF

clone_size: many
d_call: TRBD1
j_call: TRBJ2-5
v_call: TRBV4-2
cdr3_nt: TGTGCCAGCAGCCACGACAGGGAAGAGACCCAGTACTTC
cdr3_aa: CASSHDREETQYF

clone_size: few
d_call: NA
j_call: TRBJ2-7
v_call: TRBV21-1
cdr3_nt: NA
cdr3_aa: CASSKVAGGNYEQYF

clone_size: many
d_call: NA
j_call: TRBJ2-6
v_call: TRBV11-2
cdr3_nt: TGTGCCAGCAGCTTAGACACGGCCAGCGTCCTGACTTTC
cdr3_aa: CASSLDTASVLTF

clone_size: few
d_call: TRBD1
j_call: TRBJ2-1
v_call: TRBV7-8
cdr3_nt: TGTGCCAGCAGCATAAGACAGGGGGCGACGGTGAATGAGCAGTTCTTC
cdr3_aa: CASSIRQGATVNEQFF

clone_size: NA
d_call: TRBD2
j_call: TRBJ2-7
v_call: TRBV7-9
cdr3_nt: TGTGCCAGCAGCCCTGGTCGGGCAGGGAGGGTTCTAGGTTCCGAGCAGTACTTC
cdr3_aa: CASSPGRAGRVLGSEQYF

clone_size: NA
d_call: NA
j_call: TRBJ1-5
v_call: TRBV5-8
cdr3_nt: TGTGCCAGCAGCTTTGGGGTCCAGCCCCAGCATTTT
cdr3_aa: CASSFGVQPQHF

clone_size: NA
d_call: TRBD2
j_call: TRBJ2-1
v_call: TRBV7-8
cdr3_nt: TGTGCCAGCAGCTTAGGGCAGGCACTAGCGGCCCCCTACAATGAGCAGTTCTTC
cdr3_aa: CASSLGQALAAPYNEQFF

clone_size: few
d_call: NA
j_call: TRBJ1-1
v_call: TRBV15
cdr3_nt: TGTGCCACCAGCAGAAATACAGCGATGAACACTGAAGCTTTCTTT
cdr3_aa: CATSRNTAMNTEAFF

clone_size: NA
d_call: TRBD2
j_call: TRBJ2-5
v_call: TRBV20-1
cdr3_nt: TGCAGTGCTAGAAGCGGGAGCCCATCAGAGACCCAGTACTTC
cdr3_aa: CSARSGSPSETQYF

clone_size: few
d_call: TRBD2
j_call: TRBJ2-7
v_call: TRBV7-9
cdr3_nt: TGTGCCAGCAGCTTAGCGCCTAGCGGGAGTTACGAGCAGTACTTC
cdr3_aa: CASSLAPSGSYEQYF

clone_size: NA
d_call: TRBD1
j_call: TRBJ2-3
v_call: TRBV5-1
cdr3_nt: TGCGCCAGCAGCTTTAGGGGGCACAACACAGATACGCAGTATTTT
cdr3_aa: CASSFRGHNTDTQYF

clone_size: NA
d_call: TRBD1
j_call: TRBJ1-2
v_call: TRBV12-3/TRBV12-4
cdr3_nt: TGTGCCAGCAGTTTAGGACAGGGGCTTGACTATGGCTACACCTTC
cdr3_aa: CASSLGQGLDYGYTF

clone_size: NA
d_call: TRBD1
j_call: TRBJ2-5
v_call: TRBV9
cdr3_nt: TGTGCCAGCAGCGTAGGGACAGGGGGTATCGTACAAGAGACCCAGTACTTC
cdr3_aa: CASSVGTGGIVQETQYF

clone_size: few
d_call: NA
j_call: TRBJ1-4
v_call: TRBV6-6
cdr3_nt: TGTGCCAGCAGTCGTCCCTCGGGCGGTGAAAAACTGTTTTTT
cdr3_aa: CASSRPSGGEKLFF

clone_size: few
d_call: NA
j_call: TRBJ2-5
v_call: TRBV20-1
cdr3_nt: TGCAGTGCCTCTCGAGTAGACAGACAAGAGACCCAGTACTTC
cdr3_aa: CSASRVDRQETQYF

clone_size: NA
d_call: NA
j_call: TRBJ1-5
v_call: TRBV20-1
cdr3_nt: TGCAGTGCCGGGCCCATGGGGCAGCCCCAGCATTTT
cdr3_aa: CSAGPMGQPQHF

clone_size: NA
d_call: NA
j_call: TRBJ1-5
v_call: TRBV6-1
cdr3_nt: TGTGCCAGCAGTGGGACTGAAAATAGCAATCAGCCCCAGCATTTT
cdr3_aa: CASSGTENSNQPQHF

clone_size: many
d_call: NA
j_call: TRBJ2-7
v_call: TRBV7-8
cdr3_nt: TGTGCCAGCAGCTTAGCCCCTAGTATCTTCTACGAGCAGTACTTC
cdr3_aa: CASSLAPSIFYEQYF